This T cell receptor beta chain derives from a study of T-cell memory formation after mild COVID-19. Findings of the study overall: CD4/CD8 balance characterized clones contracting day 15 to 85, and CD4+ skew characterized later expanders.

This clonotype was seen a handful of times. What it binds is not known. The junction departs from germline at one end; a sequencing error may be responsible. In TCRdb, the 5' RACE reads were re-called with MiXCR into one record per CDR3 protein. The data contain about 310,000 distinct CDR3 sequences, around 15% of them singletons. The sample consisted of PBMCs or a T cell subset sorted from them (not recorded which). The TCR originated in a man aged 18 to 29 who had mild COVID-19 (a few samples of this study predate the infection). Cell type and time point are not known.

CDR3 DNA sequence: TGTGCCAGCAGCCCGGGACCCCTTTGCTTC. Encoded protein: CASSPGPLCF. This chain links TRBV7-8 with TRBJ2-7; perhaps D is TRBD1 or TRBD2 (5 bases each). The CDR3 runs to 10 residues. Germline CDR1 SGHVS, CDR2 FQNEAQ.